This T cell receptor (beta chain) was observed in a study of identifying expanded T cells in peripheral blood. Overall study results and limits: Over about two and four weeks, about 17 and 20 clones changed, versus 1.2 between replicates.

As concerns this clone: What it binds is unknown.

Measured with immunoSEQ multiplex PCR; TCRdb has only the in-frame clones, and not every one. Altogether 90,000 to 100,000 clones are present, more than 70% being singletons, with the ten largest covering 3.5% to 5%. This receptor was identified in a person aged 18 to 75 in good health. The sequenced sample was blood.

The CDR3 region is CAWSVSASGDWGYEQYF. CDR3 nucleotide sequence: TGTGCCTGGAGTGTATCGGCTAGCGGGGACTGGGGCTACGAGCAGTACTTC. This chain connects TRBV30 to TRBJ2-7; 9 bases line up with TRBD2. J lost 3 bases, V lost 0 bases, and 12 bases had no gene match. This CDR3 has 17 residues. The germline gives CDR1 GTSNPN, CDR2 SVGIG (reference sequence).